Presented here are 9 T cell receptor beta chains from one specimen sequenced in a study of T cell clones after liver transplantation. The protocol was immunoSEQ multiplex PCR, while the TCRdb copy is restricted to in-frame clones and leaves out a portion. The repertoire holds 51,000 or so clones, with around 85% as singletons. The sequencing used CD8+ T cells from blood, collected 12 months after liver transplant. The receptors here all came from a human patient who received a liver transplant. These T cells may partly come from the graft donor.

This clone was found once. CDR3 amino acids: CASSQDGRDGNIQYF. For the CDR3, the DNA is TGCGCCAGCAGCCAAGATGGGCGGGACGGAAACATTCAGTACTTC. The V and J genes are TRBV4-1 and TRBJ2-4; tentative D call: TRBD2 (6 bases). The CDR3 is 15 residues long. The germline V gene encodes CDR1 MGHRA and CDR2 YSYEKL. V lost 0 bases and J lost 6, with 12 bases in between.

V is TRBV9 and J is TRBJ2-5; 7 bases line up with TRBD2. The CDR3 totals 15 residues. CDR1 is SGDLS and CDR2 is YYNGEE in the germline V gene. J was trimmed by 0 bases and V by 4 bases; bases with no gene match: 6. CDR3 nucleotide sequence: TGTGCCAGCAGCCTCTTGGGAGGGTACCAAGAGACCCAGTACTTC. Its translation: CASSLLGGYQETQYF.

The chain has TRBV7-9 and TRBJ1-2; D possibly corresponds to TRBD1 (6 bases). Trimming took off 5 bases at V and 4 bases at J, with 14 bases between the two ends. Germline CDR1 SEHNR, CDR2 FQNEAQ (reference sequence). This CDR3 comprises 14 residues. The DNA for the CDR3 is TGTGCCAGCAGCGCGGGGGCAGGGCTCTATGGCTACACCTTC. Translating gives CASSAGAGLYGYTF.

The chain links TRBV5-6 to TRBJ1-1; D is unresolved. V was shortened by 2 bases and J by 0 bases, with 11 bases between the two germline ends. Germline V gene lookup returns CDR1 SGHDT and CDR2 YYEEEE. The CDR3 spans 15 residues. The CDR3 here is CASSFFAAMNTEAFF. The CDR3 coding sequence is TGTGCCAGCAGCTTCTTCGCCGCAATGAACACTGAAGCTTTCTTT.

V gene TRBV19 combines with J gene TRBJ2-1, with 9 positions matching TRBD2. Germline V gene lookup returns CDR1 LNHDA and CDR2 SQIVND (reference sequence). This CDR3 comprises 14 residues. Trimming at V came to 3 bases and at J to 9 bases, leaving 6 bases not matched to a gene. CDR3 protein: CASSISGRRGEQFF. The CDR3 DNA is TGTGCCAGTAGTATTAGCGGGAGACGTGGTGAGCAGTTCTTC.

This clone was picked up a small number of times. V gene TRBV5-1 combines with J gene TRBJ2-5, with a weak D call TRBD2 (6 bases). Between the trimmed V and J ends, which lost 5 bases and 3 bases, there was a span of 8 bases. CDR1 and CDR2 (germline): SGHRS, YFSETQ. This CDR3 spans 12 amino acids. CDR3 sequence reads: CASRGTEETQYF. For the CDR3, the DNA is TGCGCCAGCAGAGGGACTGAAGAGACCCAGTACTTC.

The J gene is TRBJ2-7, the V gene TRBV11-2; D is undetermined. The V gene lost 1 base and the J gene lost 1 base, with 5 bases spanning the gap. The CDR3 is 13 residues long. Per germline, CDR1 SGHAT and CDR2 FQNNGV. The CDR3 loop is CASSLGQSYEQYF. Here the CDR3 DNA reads TGTGCCAGCAGCTTAGGGCAGTCCTACGAGCAGTACTTC.

This clone appeared once. The gene calls are TRBV5-1 and TRBJ1-1; tentatively, D is TRBD1 (5 bases). V was cut by 4 bases and J by 0 bases, with 10 bases left in between. This CDR3 has 14 amino acids. Germline lookup yields CDR1 SGHRS and CDR2 YFSETQ. The chain's CDR3 is CASSVDSMNTEAFF. The CDR3 nucleotides read TGCGCCAGCAGCGTAGACAGTATGAACACTGAAGCTTTCTTT.

This chain connects TRBV2 to TRBJ1-1, with a tentative D call TRBD1 (5 bases). CDR1 and CDR2 from the germline V gene are SNHLY and FYNNEI. V lost 7 bases, J lost 6 bases, and 24 bases lay in between. This CDR3 spans 16 amino acids. This chain's CDR3 is CASTGGNEGRGAEAFF. As DNA, the CDR3 is TGTGCCAGCACGGGGGGGAACGAGGGTAGAGGGGCTGAAGCTTTCTTT.